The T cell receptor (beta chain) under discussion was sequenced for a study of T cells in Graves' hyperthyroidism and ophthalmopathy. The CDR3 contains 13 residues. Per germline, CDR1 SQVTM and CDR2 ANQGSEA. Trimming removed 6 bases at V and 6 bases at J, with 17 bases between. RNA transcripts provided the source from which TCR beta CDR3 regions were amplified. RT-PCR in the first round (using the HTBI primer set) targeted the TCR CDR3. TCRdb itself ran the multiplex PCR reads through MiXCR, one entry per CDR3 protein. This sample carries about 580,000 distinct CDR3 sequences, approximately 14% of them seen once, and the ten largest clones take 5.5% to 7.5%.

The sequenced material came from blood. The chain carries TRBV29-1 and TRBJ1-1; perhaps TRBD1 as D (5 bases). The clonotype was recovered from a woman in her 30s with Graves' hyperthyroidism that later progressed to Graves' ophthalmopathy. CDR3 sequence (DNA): TGCAGCGTGGGGGACGAGGCGGGCTCTGAAGCTTTCTTT. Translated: CSVGDEAGSEAFF.